Listed below are T cell receptor beta chains from one sample, sequenced in a study of blood T cells in healthy people across ages. In TCRdb, the 5' RACE reads were re-called with MiXCR into one record per CDR3 protein. The sample contains more than 550,000 distinct CDR3 sequences, 20% to 25% of which appear only once. The sequenced sample was blood. These receptors were taken from a man aged 70-80 years in good health. CDR3s leave out the opening cysteine and the closing phenylalanine or tryptophan. The order of the fields is V gene, J gene, CDR3 protein.

TRBV2	TRBJ1-2	ASSDIANVYGYT
TRBV3-1	TRBJ2-1	ASRRTGAGSYNEQF
TRBV28	NA	ASSLSPSSYEQY
TRBV5-6	TRBJ2-5	ASRWTSGGAFQETQY
TRBV5-1	TRBJ1-6	ASSFSTANSPLH
TRBV28	TRBJ2-1	ASSYLTGGDNEQF
TRBV29-1	TRBJ1-2	SVGDSRNYGYT
TRBV15	TRBJ1-1	ATSRDLIRQKGTEAF
TRBV7-2	TRBJ1-1	ASKSGLPTEAF
TRBV14	TRBJ2-1	ARSPATFYNEQF
TRBV7-8	TRBJ2-3	ASSSGTTVTNTQY
TRBV5-1	TRBJ2-5	ASSLRTGGSETQY
TRBV2	TRBJ1-2	ASRVEASGGYT
TRBV6-6	TRBJ2-5	ASSYLSGGGQY
TRBV6-5	TRBJ1-2	ASKHGDRANGYT
TRBV19	TRBJ2-3	ASRQVGGTDTQY
TRBV12-3/TRBV12-4	TRBJ2-1	ATGGIYNEQF
TRBV24-1	TRBJ2-5	ATSVTGGLAGGFQEAQY
TRBV28	TRBJ1-2	ASSSTGAEGYGYT
TRBV20-1	TRBJ2-2	SARQTGELF
TRBV29-1	TRBJ2-5	SVAVQGYEQY
TRBV20-1	TRBJ1-5	SVTDSNQPQH
TRBV3-1	TRBJ2-1	ASSHLRQSSYNEQF
TRBV6-6	TRBJ2-6	ASSYPPGQGKSGANVLT
TRBV12-3/TRBV12-4	TRBJ2-1	ASSSQRGPYNEQF
TRBV20-1	TRBJ2-5	SARDLVAGVQETQY
TRBV7-2	TRBJ1-1	ACSSGMNTEAF
TRBV29-1	TRBJ2-5	SVVGRETQY
TRBV6-2/TRBV6-3	TRBJ2-1	ASSYSWSNEQF
TRBV28	TRBJ1-5	ASSAAGQVQPQH
TRBV6-5	TRBJ2-4	ASSYSRERIQY
TRBV4-2	NA	ASSQVAGIIEQF
TRBV29-1	TRBJ2-7	SASGTQLSSYEQY
TRBV28	TRBJ2-3	ASSLGGGGGFTDTQY
TRBV7-9	TRBJ1-1	ASSKQGDTEAF
TRBV28	TRBJ2-5	ASSLLPAGGQETQY
TRBV29-1	TRBJ2-4	SVYDRPKNIQY
TRBV20-1	TRBJ1-1	SALTGNTEAF
TRBV20-1	TRBJ1-5	SAIRGSNQPQH
TRBV5-1	TRBJ2-7	ASSPTTGNLYEQY
TRBV12-3/TRBV12-4	TRBJ1-2	ASSLSLGDRVVGYT
TRBV10-2	TRBJ2-7	ASFQTGVAVGEQY
TRBV7-2	TRBJ2-5	ASSLGGLARQETQY
TRBV20-1	TRBJ2-1	SAPGTSGGGEQF
TRBV24-1	TRBJ2-3	ATQKGGKYGTDTQY
TRBV15	TRBJ2-1	ATSRVGLAGRHNEQF
TRBV20-1	TRBJ2-1	SARWTSGDPQF
TRBV20-1	TRBJ1-5	SARGWGYQPQH
TRBV6-6	TRBJ1-3	ASSADGRGNTIY
TRBV12-3/TRBV12-4	TRBJ1-5	ASSTDGQPQH
TRBV29-1	TRBJ2-5	SVAEASQETQY